A selection of T cell receptor beta chains follows, all from one sample in a study of blood T cell repertoires in COVID-19. Profiled with immunoSEQ multiplex PCR; TCRdb holds only in-frame clones, not every one. The sample yields 50,000 to 65,000 clones, roughly 84% seen once. The sample was peripheral blood. The receptors shown here come from a man between 70 and 80 years old with acute or convalescent COVID-19. The CDR3 runs from the conserved cysteine through the conserved F or W.

V gene: TRBV7-9; J gene: TRBJ2-7; CDR3 protein: CASSLQGRGDGQYF
V gene: TRBV19; J gene: TRBJ2-5; CDR3 protein: CASSIGHTGFRETQYF
V gene: TRBV9; J gene: TRBJ2-3; CDR3 protein: CASSSSSTDTQYF
V gene: TRBV4-2; J gene: TRBJ2-2; CDR3 protein: CASSQGQGDTGELFF
V gene: TRBV30; J gene: TRBJ1-5; CDR3 protein: CAWREVAGNQPQHF
V gene: TRBV11-2; J gene: TRBJ2-1; CDR3 protein: CASSPVGRNEQFF
V gene: TRBV9; J gene: TRBJ2-2; CDR3 protein: CASSPRGGVNTGELFF
V gene: TRBV18; J gene: TRBJ1-6; CDR3 protein: CASSQDRAPNSPLHF
V gene: TRBV30; J gene: TRBJ2-1; CDR3 protein: CAWSGTSGGFGEQFF
V gene: TRBV4-1; J gene: TRBJ2-7; CDR3 protein: CASSQDRTNLYEQYF
V gene: TRBV4-1; J gene: TRBJ2-2; CDR3 protein: CASSQPGQGRAGELFF
V gene: TRBV27; J gene: TRBJ1-6; CDR3 protein: CASSPGLDSFLLNSPLHF
V gene: TRBV18; J gene: TRBJ1-2; CDR3 protein: CASSPTTGGYTF
V gene: TRBV7-3; J gene: TRBJ2-2; CDR3 protein: CASSLSTSGGYTGELFF
V gene: TRBV4-1; J gene: TRBJ1-2; CDR3 protein: CASSQRRTGGRYGYTF
V gene: TRBV29-1; J gene: TRBJ1-2; CDR3 protein: CSALSTGPGGYTF
V gene: TRBV6-4; J gene: TRBJ2-3; CDR3 protein: CASSPGQAKTDTQYF
V gene: TRBV6-5; J gene: TRBJ2-2; CDR3 protein: CASATGGITGELFF
V gene: TRBV5-1; J gene: TRBJ1-2; CDR3 protein: CASSLDSPNYGYTF
V gene: TRBV28; J gene: TRBJ1-6; CDR3 protein: CASSRFFRRGPGQGGSPLHF